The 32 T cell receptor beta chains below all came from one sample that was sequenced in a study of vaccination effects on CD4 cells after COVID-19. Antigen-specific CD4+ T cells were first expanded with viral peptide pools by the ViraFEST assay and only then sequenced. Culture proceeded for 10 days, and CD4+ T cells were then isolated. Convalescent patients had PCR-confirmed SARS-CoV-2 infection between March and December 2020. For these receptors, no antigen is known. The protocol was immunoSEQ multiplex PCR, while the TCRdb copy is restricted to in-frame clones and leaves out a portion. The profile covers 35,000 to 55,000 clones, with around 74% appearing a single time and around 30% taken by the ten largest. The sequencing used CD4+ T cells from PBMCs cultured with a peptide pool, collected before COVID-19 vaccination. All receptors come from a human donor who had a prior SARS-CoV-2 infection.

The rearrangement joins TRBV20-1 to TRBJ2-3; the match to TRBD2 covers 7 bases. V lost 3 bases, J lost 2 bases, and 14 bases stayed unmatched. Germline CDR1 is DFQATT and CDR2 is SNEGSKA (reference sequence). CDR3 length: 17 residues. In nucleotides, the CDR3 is TGCAGTGCTAGTGTCGGTGGCCGGGACTACCTCACAGATACGCAGTATTTT. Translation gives CSASVGGRDYLTDTQYF.

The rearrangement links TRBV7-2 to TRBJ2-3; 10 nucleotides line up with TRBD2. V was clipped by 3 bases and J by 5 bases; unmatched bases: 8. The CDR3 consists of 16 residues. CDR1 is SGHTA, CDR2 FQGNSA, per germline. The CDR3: CASSLSGRAGVDTQYF. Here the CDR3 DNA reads TGTGCCAGCAGCTTGAGCGGGAGGGCCGGGGTAGATACGCAGTATTTT.

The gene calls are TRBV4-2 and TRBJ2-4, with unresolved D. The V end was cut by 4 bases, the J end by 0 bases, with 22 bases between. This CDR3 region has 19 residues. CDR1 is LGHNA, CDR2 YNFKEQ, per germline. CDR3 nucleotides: TGTGCCAGCAGCCCCCGATCGGATAGGAAGCGTGGAGCCAAAAACATTCAGTACTTC. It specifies CASSPRSDRKRGAKNIQYF.

The CDR3 coding sequence is TGTGCCAGCAGTAAGACGACAGGGTCTAATTCACCCCTCCACTTT. Translation: CASSKTTGSNSPLHF. This chain links TRBV27 with TRBJ1-6; 7 positions agree with TRBD1. The CDR3 totals 15 residues. Unmatched junction bases numbered 7, after V lost 5 bases and J lost 6 bases. The V gene's germline CDR1 is MNHEY and CDR2 SMNVEV (reference sequence).

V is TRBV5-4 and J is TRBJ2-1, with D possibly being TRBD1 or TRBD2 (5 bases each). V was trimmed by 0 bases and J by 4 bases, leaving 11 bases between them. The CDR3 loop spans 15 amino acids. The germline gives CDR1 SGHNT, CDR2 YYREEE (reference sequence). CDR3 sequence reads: CASSLGGGSYNEQFF. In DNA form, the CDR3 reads TGTGCCAGCAGCTTGGGTGGGGGATCTTACAATGAGCAGTTCTTC.

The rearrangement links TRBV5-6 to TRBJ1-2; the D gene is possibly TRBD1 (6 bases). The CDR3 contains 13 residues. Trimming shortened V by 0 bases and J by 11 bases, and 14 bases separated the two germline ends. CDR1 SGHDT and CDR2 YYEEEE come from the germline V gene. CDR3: CASSLVGAWEYTF. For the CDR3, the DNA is TGTGCCAGCAGCTTGGTGGGGGCCTGGGAGTACACCTTC.

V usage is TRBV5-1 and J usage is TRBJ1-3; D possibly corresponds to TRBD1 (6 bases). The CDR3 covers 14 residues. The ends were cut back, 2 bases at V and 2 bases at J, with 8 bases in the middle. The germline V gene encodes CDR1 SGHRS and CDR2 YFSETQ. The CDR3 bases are TGCGCCAGCAGCTTTTCAGGGGCTGGAAACACCATATATTTT. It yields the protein CASSFSGAGNTIYF. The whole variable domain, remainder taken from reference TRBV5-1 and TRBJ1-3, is KAGVTQTPRYLIKTRGQQVTLSCSPISGHRSVSWYQQTPGQGLQFLFEYFSETQRNKGNFPGRFSGRQFSNSRSEMNVSTLELGDSALYLCASSFSGAGNTIYFGEGSWLTVV.

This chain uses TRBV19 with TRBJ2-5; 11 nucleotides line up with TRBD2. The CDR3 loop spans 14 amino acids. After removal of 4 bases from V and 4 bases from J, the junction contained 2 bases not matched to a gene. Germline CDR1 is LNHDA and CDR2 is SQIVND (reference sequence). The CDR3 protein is CASSNLAGGETQYF. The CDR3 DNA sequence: TGTGCCAGTAGTAACCTAGCGGGAGGAGAGACCCAGTACTTC.

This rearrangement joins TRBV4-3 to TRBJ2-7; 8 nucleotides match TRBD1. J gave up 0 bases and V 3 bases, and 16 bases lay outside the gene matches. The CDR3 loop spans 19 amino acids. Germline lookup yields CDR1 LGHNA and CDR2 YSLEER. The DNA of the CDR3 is TGCGCCAGCAGCCATGTACCCCTAAGGTCAGGGGGCGGCTCCTACGAGCAGTACTTC. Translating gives CASSHVPLRSGGGSYEQYF.

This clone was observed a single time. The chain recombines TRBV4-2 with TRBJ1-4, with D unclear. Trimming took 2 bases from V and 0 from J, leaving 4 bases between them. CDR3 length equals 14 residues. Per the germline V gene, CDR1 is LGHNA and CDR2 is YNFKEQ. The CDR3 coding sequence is TGTGCCAGCAGCCAACCGGCAACTAATGAAAAACTGTTTTTT. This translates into CASSQPATNEKLFF.

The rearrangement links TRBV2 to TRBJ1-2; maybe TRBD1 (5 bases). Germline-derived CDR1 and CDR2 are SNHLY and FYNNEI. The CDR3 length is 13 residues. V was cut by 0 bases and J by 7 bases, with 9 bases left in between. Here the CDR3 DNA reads TGTGCCAGCAGTGAAGCGGGGGTGGGTGGCTACACCTTC. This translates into CASSEAGVGGYTF.

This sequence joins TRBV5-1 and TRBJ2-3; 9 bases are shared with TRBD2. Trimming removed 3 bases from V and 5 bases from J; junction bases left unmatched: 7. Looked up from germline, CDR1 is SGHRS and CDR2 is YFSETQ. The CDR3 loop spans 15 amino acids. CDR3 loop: CASSSLTSGGDTQYF. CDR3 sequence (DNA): TGCGCCAGCAGCTCCCTGACTAGCGGAGGAGATACGCAGTATTTT.

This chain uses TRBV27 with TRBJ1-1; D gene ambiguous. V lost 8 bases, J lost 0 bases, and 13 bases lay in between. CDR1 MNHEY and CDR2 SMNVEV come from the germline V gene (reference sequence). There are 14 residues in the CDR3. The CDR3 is CASGGRTMNTEAFF. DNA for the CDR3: TGTGCCAGCGGAGGGAGAACTATGAACACTGAAGCTTTCTTT.

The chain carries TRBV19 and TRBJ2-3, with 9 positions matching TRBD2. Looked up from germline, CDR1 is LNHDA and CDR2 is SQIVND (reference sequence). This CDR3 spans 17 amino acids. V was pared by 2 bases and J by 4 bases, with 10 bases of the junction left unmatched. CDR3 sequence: CASSIIRAGGRADTQYF. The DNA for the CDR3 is TGTGCCAGTAGTATAATCCGAGCGGGGGGAAGAGCAGATACGCAGTATTTT.

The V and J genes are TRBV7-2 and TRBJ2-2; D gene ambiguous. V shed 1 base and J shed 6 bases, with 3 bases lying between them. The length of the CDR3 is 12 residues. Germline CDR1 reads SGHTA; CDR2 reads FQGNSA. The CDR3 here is CASSLGPGELFF. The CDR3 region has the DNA TGTGCCAGCAGCTTAGGGCCCGGGGAGCTGTTTTTT.

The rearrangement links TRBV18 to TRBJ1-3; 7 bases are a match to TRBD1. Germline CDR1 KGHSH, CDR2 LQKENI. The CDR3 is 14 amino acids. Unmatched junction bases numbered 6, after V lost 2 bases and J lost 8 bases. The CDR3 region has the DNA TGTGCCAGCTCACCAATGACAGGGTCAGACACCATATATTTT. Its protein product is CASSPMTGSDTIYF. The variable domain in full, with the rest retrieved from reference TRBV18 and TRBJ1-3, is NAGVMQNPRHLVRRRGQEARLRCSPMKGHSHVYWYRQLPEEGLKFMVYLQKENIIDESGMPKERFSAEFPKEGPSILRIQQVVRGDSAAYFCASSPMTGSDTIYFGEGSWLTVV.

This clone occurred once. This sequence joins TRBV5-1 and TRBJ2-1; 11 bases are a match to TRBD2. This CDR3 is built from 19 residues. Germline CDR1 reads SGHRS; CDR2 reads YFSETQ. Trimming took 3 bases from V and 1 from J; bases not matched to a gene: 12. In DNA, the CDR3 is TGCGCCAGCAGCTCCTATAGCGGGGGGGCCCTTAAGTCCTACAATGAGCAGTTCTTC. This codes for CASSSYSGGALKSYNEQFF.

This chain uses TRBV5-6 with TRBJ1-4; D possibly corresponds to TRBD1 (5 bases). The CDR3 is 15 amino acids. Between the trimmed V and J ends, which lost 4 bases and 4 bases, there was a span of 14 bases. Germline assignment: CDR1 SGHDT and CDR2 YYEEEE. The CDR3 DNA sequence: TGTGCCAGCAGCACCCGGGACTTTGGTAATGAAAAACTGTTTTTT. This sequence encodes CASSTRDFGNEKLFF.

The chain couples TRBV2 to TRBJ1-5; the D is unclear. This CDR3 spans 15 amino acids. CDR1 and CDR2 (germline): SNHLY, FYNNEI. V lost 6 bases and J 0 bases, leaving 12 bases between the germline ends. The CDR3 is CASRGIRYSNQPQHF. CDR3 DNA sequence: TGTGCCAGCAGAGGGATCCGTTATAGCAATCAGCCCCAGCATTTT. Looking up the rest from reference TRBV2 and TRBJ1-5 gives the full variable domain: EPEVTQTPSHQVTQMGQEVILRCVPISNHLYFYWYRQILGQKVEFLVSFYNNEISEKSEIFDDQFSVERPDGSNFTLKIRSTKLEDSAMYFCASRGIRYSNQPQHFGDGTRLSIL.

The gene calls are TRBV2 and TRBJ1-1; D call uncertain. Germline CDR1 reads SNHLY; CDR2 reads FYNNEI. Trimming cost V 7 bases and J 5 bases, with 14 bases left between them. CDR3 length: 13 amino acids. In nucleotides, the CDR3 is TGTGCCAGCACCTTAGCCCCGAGGACTGAAGCTTTCTTT. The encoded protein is CASTLAPRTEAFF. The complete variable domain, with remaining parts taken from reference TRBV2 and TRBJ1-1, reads EPEVTQTPSHQVTQMGQEVILRCVPISNHLYFYWYRQILGQKVEFLVSFYNNEISEKSEIFDDQFSVERPDGSNFTLKIRSTKLEDSAMYFCASTLAPRTEAFFGQGTRLTVV.

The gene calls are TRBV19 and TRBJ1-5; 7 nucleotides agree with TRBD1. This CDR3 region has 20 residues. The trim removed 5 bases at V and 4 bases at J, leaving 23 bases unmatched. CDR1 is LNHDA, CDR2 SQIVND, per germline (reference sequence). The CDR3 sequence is CASSFSRRGTVLEGNQPQHF. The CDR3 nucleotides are TGTGCCAGTAGTTTCTCCCGACGAGGGACAGTTCTCGAGGGGAATCAGCCCCAGCATTTT.

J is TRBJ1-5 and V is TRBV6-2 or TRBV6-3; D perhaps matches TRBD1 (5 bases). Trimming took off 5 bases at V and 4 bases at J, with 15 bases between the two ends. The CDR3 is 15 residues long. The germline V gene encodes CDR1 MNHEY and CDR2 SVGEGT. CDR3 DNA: TGTGCCAGCAGTACCCCTGACAGTCGAAATCAGCCCCAGCATTTT. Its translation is CASSTPDSRNQPQHF.

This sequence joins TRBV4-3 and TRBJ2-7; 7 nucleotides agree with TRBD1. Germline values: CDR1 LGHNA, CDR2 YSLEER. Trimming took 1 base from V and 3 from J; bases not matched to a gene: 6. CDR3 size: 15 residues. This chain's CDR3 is CASSQATTGDYEQYF. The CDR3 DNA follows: TGCGCCAGCAGCCAAGCCACTACAGGGGACTACGAGCAGTACTTC.

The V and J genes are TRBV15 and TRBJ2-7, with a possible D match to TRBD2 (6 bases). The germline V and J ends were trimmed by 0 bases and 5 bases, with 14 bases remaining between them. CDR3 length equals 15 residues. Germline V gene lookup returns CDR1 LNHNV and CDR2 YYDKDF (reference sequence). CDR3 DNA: TGTGCCACCAGCAGAGAGCCAGCGGCGGGGCACGAGCAGTACTTC. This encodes CATSREPAAGHEQYF.

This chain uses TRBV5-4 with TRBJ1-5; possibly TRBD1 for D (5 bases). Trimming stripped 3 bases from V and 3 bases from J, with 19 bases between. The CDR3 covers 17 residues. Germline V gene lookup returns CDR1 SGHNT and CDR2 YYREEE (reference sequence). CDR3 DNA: TGTGCCAGCAGCTGGAAGGACGGGGCAGCTGACAATCAGCCCCAGCATTTT. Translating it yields CASSWKDGAADNQPQHF.

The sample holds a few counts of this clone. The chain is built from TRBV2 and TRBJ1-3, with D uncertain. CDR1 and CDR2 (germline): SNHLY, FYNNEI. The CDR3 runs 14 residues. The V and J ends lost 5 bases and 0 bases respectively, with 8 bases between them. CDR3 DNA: TGTGCCAGCAGTCAAAGCCACTCTGGAAACACCATATATTTT. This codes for CASSQSHSGNTIYF. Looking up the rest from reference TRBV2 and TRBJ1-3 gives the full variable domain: EPEVTQTPSHQVTQMGQEVILRCVPISNHLYFYWYRQILGQKVEFLVSFYNNEISEKSEIFDDQFSVERPDGSNFTLKIRSTKLEDSAMYFCASSQSHSGNTIYFGEGSWLTVV.

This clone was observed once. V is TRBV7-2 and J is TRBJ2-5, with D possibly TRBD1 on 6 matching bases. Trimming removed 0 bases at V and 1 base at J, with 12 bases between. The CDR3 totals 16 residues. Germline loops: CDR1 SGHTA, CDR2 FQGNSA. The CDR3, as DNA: TGTGCCAGCAGCTTAGCGAGACAGGAACTCCAAGAGACCCAGTACTTC. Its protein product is CASSLARQELQETQYF.

The CDR3 protein is CASGQNGAPSGGYTF. The CDR3 DNA follows: TGTGCTAGTGGCCAAAACGGGGCACCTTCAGGTGGCTACACCTTC. V usage is TRBV12-5 and J usage is TRBJ1-2, with TRBD1 as a possible D gene (5 bases). The CDR3 is 15 residues long. Germline CDR1 is LGHNT and CDR2 is FRNRAP. V lost 6 bases to trimming and J lost 7 bases, with 21 bases between them.

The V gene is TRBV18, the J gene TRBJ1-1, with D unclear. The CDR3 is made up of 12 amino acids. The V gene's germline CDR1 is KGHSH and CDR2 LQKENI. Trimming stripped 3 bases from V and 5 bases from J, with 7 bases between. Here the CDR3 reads CASSPGETEAFF. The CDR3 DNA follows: TGTGCCAGCTCACCTGGGGAAACTGAAGCTTTCTTT.

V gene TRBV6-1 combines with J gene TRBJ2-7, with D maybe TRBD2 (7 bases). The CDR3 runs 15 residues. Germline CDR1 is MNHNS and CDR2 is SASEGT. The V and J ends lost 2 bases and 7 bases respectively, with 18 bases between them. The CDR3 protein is CASSEMGRGAGEQYF. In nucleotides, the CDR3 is TGTGCCAGCAGTGAAATGGGTCGGGGGGCGGGAGAGCAGTACTTC.

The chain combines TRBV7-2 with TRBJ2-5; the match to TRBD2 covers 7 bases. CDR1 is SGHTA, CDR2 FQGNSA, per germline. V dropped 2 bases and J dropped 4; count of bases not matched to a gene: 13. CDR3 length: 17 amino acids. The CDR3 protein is CASSLNPSGTSRETQYF. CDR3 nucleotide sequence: TGTGCCAGCAGCTTAAACCCCAGCGGGACCAGTCGAGAGACCCAGTACTTC.

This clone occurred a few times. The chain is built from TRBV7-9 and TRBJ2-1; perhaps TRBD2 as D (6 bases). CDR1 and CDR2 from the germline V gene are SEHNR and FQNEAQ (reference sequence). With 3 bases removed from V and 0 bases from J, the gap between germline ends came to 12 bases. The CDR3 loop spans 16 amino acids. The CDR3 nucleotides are TGTGCCAGCAGCTTCCTGGGACTGAGCTCCTACAATGAGCAGTTCTTC. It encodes CASSFLGLSSYNEQFF.